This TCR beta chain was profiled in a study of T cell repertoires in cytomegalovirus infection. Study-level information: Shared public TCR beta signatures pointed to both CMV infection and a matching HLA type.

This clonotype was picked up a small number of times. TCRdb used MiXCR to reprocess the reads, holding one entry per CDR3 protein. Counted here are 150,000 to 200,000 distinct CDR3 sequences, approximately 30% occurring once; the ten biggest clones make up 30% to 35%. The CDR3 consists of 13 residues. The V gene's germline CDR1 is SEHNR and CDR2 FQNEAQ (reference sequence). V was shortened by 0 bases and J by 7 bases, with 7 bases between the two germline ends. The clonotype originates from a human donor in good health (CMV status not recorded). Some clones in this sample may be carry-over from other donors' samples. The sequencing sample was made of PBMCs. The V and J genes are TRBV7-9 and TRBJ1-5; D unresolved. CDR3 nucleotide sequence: TGTGCCAGCAGCTTAGCTTCGGTACAGCCCCAGCATTTT. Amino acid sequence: CASSLASVQPQHF.